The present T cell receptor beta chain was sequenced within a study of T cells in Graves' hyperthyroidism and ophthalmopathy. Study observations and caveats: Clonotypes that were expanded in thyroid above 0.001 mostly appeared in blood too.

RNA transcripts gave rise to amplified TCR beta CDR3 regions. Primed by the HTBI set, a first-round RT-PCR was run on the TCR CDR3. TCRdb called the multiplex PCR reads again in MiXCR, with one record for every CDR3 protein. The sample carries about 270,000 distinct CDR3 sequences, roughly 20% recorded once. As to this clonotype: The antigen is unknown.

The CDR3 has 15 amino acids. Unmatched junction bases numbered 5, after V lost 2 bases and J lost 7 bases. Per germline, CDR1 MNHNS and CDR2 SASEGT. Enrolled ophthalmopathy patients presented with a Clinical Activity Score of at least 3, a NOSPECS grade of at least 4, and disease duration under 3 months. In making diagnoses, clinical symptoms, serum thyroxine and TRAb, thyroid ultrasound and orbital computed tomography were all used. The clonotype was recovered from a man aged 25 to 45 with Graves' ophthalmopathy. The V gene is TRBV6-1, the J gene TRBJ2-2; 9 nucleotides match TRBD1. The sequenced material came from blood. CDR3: CASSEIQGASGELFF. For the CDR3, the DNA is TGTGCCAGCAGTGAAATACAGGGGGCGAGCGGGGAGCTGTTTTTT.